Below, one TCR beta chain is given with its context. This specimen comes from a study of blood T cell repertoires in COVID-19. Profiled with immunoSEQ multiplex PCR; TCRdb holds only in-frame clones, not every one. The table records about 270,000 clones, roughly 91% of them present only once. V lost 4 bases, J lost 1 base, and 8 bases stayed unmatched. Germline V gives CDR1 MNHNS, CDR2 SASEGT. CDR3 length: 16 amino acids. Recruitment covered about two dozen US areas and drew participants whose ages spanned roughly 18 to 100 years. The origin of this receptor is an older woman in a cohort exposed to, infected with or recovered from COVID-19 (not recorded which). V is TRBV6-1 and J is TRBJ2-7, with TRBD1 identical over 9 bases. Sequences were obtained from PBMCs or T cells enriched from blood (not recorded which). The CDR3 loop is CASSATSGQGSYEQYF. For the CDR3, the DNA is TGTGCCAGCAGTGCTACGTCGGGACAGGGTTCCTACGAGCAGTACTTC.